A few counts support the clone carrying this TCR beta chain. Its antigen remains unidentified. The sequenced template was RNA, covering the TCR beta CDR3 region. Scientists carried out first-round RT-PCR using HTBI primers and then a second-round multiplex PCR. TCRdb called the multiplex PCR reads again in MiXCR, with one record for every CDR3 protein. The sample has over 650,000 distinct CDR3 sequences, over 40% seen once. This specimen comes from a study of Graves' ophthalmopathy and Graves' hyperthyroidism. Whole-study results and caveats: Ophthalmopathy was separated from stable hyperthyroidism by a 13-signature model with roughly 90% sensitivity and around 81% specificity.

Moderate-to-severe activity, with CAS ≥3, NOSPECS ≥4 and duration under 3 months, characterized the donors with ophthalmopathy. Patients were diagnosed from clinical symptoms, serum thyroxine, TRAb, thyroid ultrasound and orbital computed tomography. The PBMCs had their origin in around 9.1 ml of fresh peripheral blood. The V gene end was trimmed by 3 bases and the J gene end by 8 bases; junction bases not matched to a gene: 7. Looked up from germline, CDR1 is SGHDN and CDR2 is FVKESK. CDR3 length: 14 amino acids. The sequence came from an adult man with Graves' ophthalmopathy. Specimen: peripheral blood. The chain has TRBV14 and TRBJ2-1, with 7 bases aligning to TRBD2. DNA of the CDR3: TGTGCCAGCAGCCACCGACTAGCTCTCGATGAGCAGTTCTTC. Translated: CASSHRLALDEQFF.